A single sample is the source of the 10 T cell receptor beta chains below, sequenced in a study of circulating and synovial CD4+ cells in juvenile arthritis (dated by TCRdb to the mid-2010s). Receptor amplification or capture employed the immunoSEQ multiplex PCR assay. Sourced from immuneACCESS, this table was stored by TCRdb with only in-frame sequences that have V and J called. A share of the clones is absent; for the studies checked, an unresolved V gene accounts for under half, and the remainder has no known explanation. This sample has tens of thousands of clones in its table, and roughly 94% of those were observed once. Jointly, the top ten make up roughly 0.7% of the sample. The sequenced sample consisted of CD4+ T cells from blood. The receptors shown here come from a human donor with juvenile idiopathic arthritis.

CDR3 sequence: CASSPSGGAGTGELFF. Written as DNA, the CDR3 is TGTGCCAGCAGTCCCAGCGGGGGGGCTGGCACCGGGGAGCTGTTTTTT. This chain uses TRBV7-6 with TRBJ2-2; TRBD2 aligns across 10 bases. The CDR3 is made up of 16 amino acids. Germline values: CDR1 SGHVS, CDR2 FNYEAQ. With V trimmed by 6 bases and J by 4 bases, 8 bases remained unmatched.

V and J are TRBV6-5 and TRBJ2-1; D possibly corresponds to TRBD1 (6 bases). The CDR3 loop spans 14 amino acids. Trimming pared 8 bases from V and 0 bases from J, leaving 11 bases between. Germline CDR1 is MNHEY and CDR2 is SVGAGI. The CDR3 sequence is CASGRRGSYNEQFF. CDR3 DNA: TGTGCCAGCGGGCGCAGGGGCTCCTACAATGAGCAGTTCTTC.

This rearrangement joins TRBV29-1 to TRBJ1-4; D not resolved. Trimming took 1 base from V and 0 from J, leaving 3 bases between them. The CDR3 sequence is 13 residues long. Germline V CDR1 and CDR2: SQVTM, ANQGSEA. The CDR3 loop is CSVEASTNEKLFF. Here the CDR3 DNA reads TGCAGCGTTGAAGCCTCAACTAATGAAAAACTGTTTTTT.

This clone has only one observation. The chain recombines TRBV30 with TRBJ2-7; D gene ambiguous. The CDR3 is made up of 12 amino acids. Germline-derived CDR1 and CDR2 are GTSNPN and SVGIG (reference sequence). V shed 0 bases and J shed 3 bases, with 6 bases lying between them. The CDR3 sequence is CAWSVNSYEQYF. CDR3 nucleotide sequence: TGTGCCTGGAGTGTAAACAGCTACGAGCAGTACTTC.

This chain connects TRBV7-3 to TRBJ1-1; 9 nucleotides line up with TRBD1. The length of the CDR3 is 19 residues. Trimming took 1 base from V and 0 from J; bases not matched to a gene: 12. Germline lookup yields CDR1 SGHTA and CDR2 FQGTGA. CDR3 sequence (DNA): TGTGCCAGCAGCTTAAGGGGACAGGGCACGAGTCTTATGAACACTGAAGCTTTCTTT. It is translated as CASSLRGQGTSLMNTEAFF.

The J gene is TRBJ1-1, the V gene TRBV19; possible D gene TRBD1, 6 bases. This CDR3 has 14 amino acids. From germline, CDR1 is LNHDA and CDR2 SQIVND (reference sequence). Trimming took 5 bases from V and 0 from J, leaving 10 bases between them. The CDR3 coding sequence is TGTGCCAGTAGTCTCCCAGGGGTGAACACTGAAGCTTTCTTT. It is translated as CASSLPGVNTEAFF.

This rearrangement joins TRBV7-8 to TRBJ2-2; TRBD2 aligns across 8 bases. J gave up 3 bases and V 2 bases, and 5 bases lay outside the gene matches. This CDR3 is built from 16 residues. Per germline, CDR1 SGHVS and CDR2 FQNEAQ. CDR3 loop: CASSLSGGGDTGELFF. CDR3 sequence (DNA): TGTGCCAGCAGCTTATCGGGGGGGGGCGACACCGGGGAGCTGTTTTTT.

This chain joins TRBV21-1 and TRBJ2-3; the D call of TRBD2 is as the table states it, not checked on the DNA. TRBV21-1 counts as a pseudogene. This CDR3 region has 15 residues. CDR3 sequence: CASSKVGGYTDTQYF. CDR3 coding DNA: TGTGCCAGCAGCAAAGTGGGGGGGTACACAGATACGCAGTATTTT.

The genes are TRBV7-3 and TRBJ1-2; D uncertain. The CDR3 has 13 amino acids. Germline V CDR1 and CDR2: SGHTA, FQGTGA. Deletions cut 2 bases from V and 2 bases from J, with 6 bases between. The CDR3 reads CASSLGGNYGYTF. In DNA form, the CDR3 reads TGTGCCAGCAGCTTAGGAGGAAACTATGGCTACACCTTC.

This chain connects TRBV2 to TRBJ2-1, with a weak D call TRBD1 (5 bases). The germline V gene has CDR1 SNHLY and CDR2 FYNNEI. Trimming left V 4 bases short and J 0 bases short, with 7 bases between. This CDR3 is built from 14 residues. CDR3 residues: CASSGQSSYNEQFF. The CDR3 coding sequence is TGTGCCAGCAGTGGACAGAGCTCCTACAATGAGCAGTTCTTC.